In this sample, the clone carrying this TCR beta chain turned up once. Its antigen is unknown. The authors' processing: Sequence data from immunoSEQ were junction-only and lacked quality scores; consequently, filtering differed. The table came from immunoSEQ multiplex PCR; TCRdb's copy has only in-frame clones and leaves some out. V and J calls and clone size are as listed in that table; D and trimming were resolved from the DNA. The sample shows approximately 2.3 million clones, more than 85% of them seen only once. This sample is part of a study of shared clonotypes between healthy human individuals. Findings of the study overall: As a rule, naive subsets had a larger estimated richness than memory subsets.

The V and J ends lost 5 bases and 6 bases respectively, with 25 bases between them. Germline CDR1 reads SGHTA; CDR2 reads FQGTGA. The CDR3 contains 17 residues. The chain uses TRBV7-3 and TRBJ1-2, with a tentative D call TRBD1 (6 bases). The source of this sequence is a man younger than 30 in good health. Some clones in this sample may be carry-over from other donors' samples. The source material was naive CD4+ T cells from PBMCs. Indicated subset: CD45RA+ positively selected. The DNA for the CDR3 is TGTGCCAGCAGCCCTAACCACCAGGGCAGGGACATCGATGGCTACACCTTC. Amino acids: CASSPNHQGRDIDGYTF.